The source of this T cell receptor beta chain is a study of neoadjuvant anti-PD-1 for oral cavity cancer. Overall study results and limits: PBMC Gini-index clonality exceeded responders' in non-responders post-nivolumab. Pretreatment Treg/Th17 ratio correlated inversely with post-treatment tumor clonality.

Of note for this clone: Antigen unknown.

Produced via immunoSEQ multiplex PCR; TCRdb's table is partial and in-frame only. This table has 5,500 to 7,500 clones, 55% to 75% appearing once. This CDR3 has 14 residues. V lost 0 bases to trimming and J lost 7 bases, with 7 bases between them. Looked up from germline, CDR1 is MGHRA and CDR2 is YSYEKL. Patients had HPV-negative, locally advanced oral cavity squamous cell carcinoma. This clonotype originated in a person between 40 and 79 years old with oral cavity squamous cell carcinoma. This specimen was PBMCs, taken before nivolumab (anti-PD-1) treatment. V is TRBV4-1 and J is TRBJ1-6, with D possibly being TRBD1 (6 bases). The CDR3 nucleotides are TGCGCCAGCAGCCAAGACAGGGGCAATTCACCCCTCCACTTT. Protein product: CASSQDRGNSPLHF.